This TCR beta chain derives from a study of shared clonotypes between healthy human individuals (dated by TCRdb to the early 2020s). For the study in its entirety: Three men and two women, aged 18 to 49 years, made up the cohort. For each donor, three plates each were used for CD4 naive and CD4 memory, two plates were used for CD8 naive, and one plate was used for CD8 memory. The study deeply sequenced blood TCR repertoires of five healthy adults to estimate repertoire size and the extent of clonotype sharing between individuals. To increase sequencing depth and limit assay-specific biases, TCR repertoire library preparation and sequencing were carried out by different laboratories using diverse techniques. Per donor, leukapheresis produced somewhere between about 0.94 and 10 billion PBMCs.

Beyond this particular receptor, the publication reports: Pairwise subsampling indicated that sequencing depth was expected to affect the degree of clonotype sharing among donors. Compared with non-shared clonotypes, clonotypes shared by all four sorted-subset donors had higher generation probabilities. Sampling was limited to blood, and TCR repertoires in tissue likely differ from TCR repertoires in blood. Sharing across a few donors was observed for roughly 5% of naive CD4, 3.5% of naive CD8, 2% to 2.5% of memory CD4, and around 0.44% of memory CD8 clonotypes. The small number of donors limited the genetic and exposure-history diversity represented. Naive subsets generally had larger estimated clonotype richness than memory subsets did. Incomplete sequencing was indicated by rarefaction of sorted-subset datasets, despite the large sequencing depth.

As concerns this clone: The target of this receptor is not known. No much larger clone is present one base from it, and per-base qualities are unavailable.

Healthy HIV-negative adults with no recently reported acute infections or vaccinations were included as donors. Every donor was a Caucasian adult living in Nashville, Tennessee, USA. CD4+ T cells were enriched through magnetic negative selection, after which naive cells were positively selected on CD45RA and the remaining negative fraction served as the memory subset. After blood collection by leukapheresis, PBMCs were isolated using Ficoll-Histopaque density gradient centrifugation and then cryopreserved in the vapor phase of liquid nitrogen. Analytical flow cytometry was used to check the purity and quantity of each magnetically sorted T cell population. Genomic DNA was isolated from every sorted fraction and measured by UV absorbance on a Nanodrop 2000c. Using the deep immunoSEQ assay, TCR CDR3 regions were amplified from genomic DNA by multiplex PCR. Extracted genomic DNA from each cell subset was spread evenly across all wells of several immunoSEQ 96-well plates, with each plate serving as a replicate. For sorted subsets, 200 to 250 ng of genomic DNA, equivalent to some 30,000 T cell genomes, went into each replicate PCR. Purified libraries were quantified with a Qubit 3.0 fluorometer, sized on a Bioanalyzer 2100, and re-quantified with the KAPA Library Quantification kit. A separate single-read 150-cycle Illumina NextSeq 550 flow cell was used to sequence each immunoSEQ 96-well plate. Processing in the source paper ran as follows. The immunoSEQ output contained only junctional sequences without quality scores, so filtering could not match that applied to full-length reads. To assign V/J genes and CDR3, sequences were annotated using PyIR, a Python wrapper for IgBLAST v1.9, with IMGT germline references. Any read was removed if the V/J assignment was weak (E-value above 1e-6), the CDR3 was missing, or the read contained stop codons, out-of-frame junctions, or ambiguous translated residues. V3J clonotypes were defined as sequences sharing an identical inferred V gene, J gene, and CDR3 amino acid sequence. Percentage overlap between repertoires was computed as shared unique clonotypes divided by the size of the smaller repertoire. RTK rarefaction, the Chao1 estimator, and Recon v2.1 estimates of unobserved clonotypes were used to assess repertoire richness. Generation probabilities for all TCRbeta clonotypes obtained by the gDNA method from a handful of donors were computed using OLGA. TCRdb stores this immuneACCESS table with in-frame sequences only. Part of the clones is absent; in the studies checked, under half of the shortfall reflects unresolved V genes, and no reason is known for the rest. The V and J calls and the clone size are those of that table, but D and trimming were determined from the DNA. Across this sample there are some 2,400,000 clones, with under 97% seen only once. The ten top clones hold roughly 0.13% of the sample.

V is pared back by 4 bases and J by 2 bases, with 18 bases lying between the germline termini. CDR1 and CDR2 are read off the germline V gene (reference sequence) as GTSNPN and SVGIG. Its CDR3 holds 15 amino acids, cysteine through phenylalanine. Left in the record is the CDR3 DNA by itself, 45 bases read in frame from the first base. The sequence was collected from a man between 18 and 29 years old in good health. The chain couples TRBV30 to TRBJ2-7; tentative D gene TRBD1, with 6 bases matching. The sample was naive CD4+ T cells sorted from blood. The cell subset or site label for this specimen denotes: CD45RA+ positively selected. The encoded CDR3 is CAWMRQGGPTYEQYF. The DNA sequence is TGTGCCTGGATGAGGCAAGGGGGTCCAACCTACGAGCAGTACTTC.